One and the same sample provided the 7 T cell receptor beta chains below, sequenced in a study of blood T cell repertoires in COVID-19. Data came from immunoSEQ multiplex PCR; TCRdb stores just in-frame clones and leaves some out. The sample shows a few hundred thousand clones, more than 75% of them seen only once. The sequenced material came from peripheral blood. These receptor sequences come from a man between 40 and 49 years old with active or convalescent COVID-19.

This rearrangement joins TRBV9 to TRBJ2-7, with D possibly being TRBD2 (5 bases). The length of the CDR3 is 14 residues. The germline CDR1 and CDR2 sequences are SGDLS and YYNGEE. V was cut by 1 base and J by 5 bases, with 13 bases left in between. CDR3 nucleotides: TGTGCCAGCAGCGTAAGCGGTTGGTCCGACGAGCAGTACTTC. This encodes CASSVSGWSDEQYF. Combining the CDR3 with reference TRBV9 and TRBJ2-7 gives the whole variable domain DSGVTQTPKHLITATGQRVTLRCSPRSGDLSVYWYQQSLDQGLQFLIQYYNGEERAKGNILERFSAQQFPDLHSELNLSSLELGDSALYFCASSVSGWSDEQYFGPGTRLTVT.

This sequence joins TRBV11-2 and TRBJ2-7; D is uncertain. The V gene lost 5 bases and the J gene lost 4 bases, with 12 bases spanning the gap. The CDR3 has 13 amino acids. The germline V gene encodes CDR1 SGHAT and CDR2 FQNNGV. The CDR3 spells CASSRDFLYEQYF. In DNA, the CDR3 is TGTGCCAGCAGCCGAGACTTCTTATACGAGCAGTACTTC.

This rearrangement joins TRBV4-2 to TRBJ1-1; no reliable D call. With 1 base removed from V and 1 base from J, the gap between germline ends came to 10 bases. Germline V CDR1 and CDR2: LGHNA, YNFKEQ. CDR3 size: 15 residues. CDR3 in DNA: TGTGCCAGCAGCCAAGTAACAGTCCGGAACACTGAAGCTTTCTTT. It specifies CASSQVTVRNTEAFF.

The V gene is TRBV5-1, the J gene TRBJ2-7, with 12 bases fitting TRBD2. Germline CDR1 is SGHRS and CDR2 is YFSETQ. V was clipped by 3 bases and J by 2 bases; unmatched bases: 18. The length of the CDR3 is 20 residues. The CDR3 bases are TGCGCCAGCAGCTCGAACCTTATACTAGCGGGAGGAACAAGACCCTACGAGCAGTACTTC. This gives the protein CASSSNLILAGGTRPYEQYF.

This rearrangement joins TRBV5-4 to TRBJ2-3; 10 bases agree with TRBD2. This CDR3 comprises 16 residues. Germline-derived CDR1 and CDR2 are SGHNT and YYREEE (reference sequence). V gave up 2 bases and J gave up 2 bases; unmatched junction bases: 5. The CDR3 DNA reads TGTGCCAGCAGCTTCCGACTAGCGGGTAACACAGATACGCAGTATTTT. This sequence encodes CASSFRLAGNTDTQYF. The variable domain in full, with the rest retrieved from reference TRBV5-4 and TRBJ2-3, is ETGVTQSPTHLIKTRGQQVTLRCSSQSGHNTVSWYQQALGQGPQFIFQYYREEENGRGNFPPRFSGLQFPNYSSELNVNALELDDSALYLCASSFRLAGNTDTQYFGPGTRLTVL.

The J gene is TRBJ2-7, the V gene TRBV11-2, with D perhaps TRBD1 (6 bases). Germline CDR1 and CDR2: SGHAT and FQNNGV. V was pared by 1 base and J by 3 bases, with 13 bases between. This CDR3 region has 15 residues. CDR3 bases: TGTGCCAGCAGCTTAGTCCCCAGACAGGTCTACGAGCAGTACTTC. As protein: CASSLVPRQVYEQYF.

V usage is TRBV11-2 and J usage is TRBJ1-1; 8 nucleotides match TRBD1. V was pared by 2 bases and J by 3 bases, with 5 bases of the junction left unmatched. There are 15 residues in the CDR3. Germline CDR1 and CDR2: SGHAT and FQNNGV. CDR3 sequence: CASSLSRTGYTEAFF. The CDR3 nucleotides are TGTGCCAGCAGCTTATCCCGGACAGGGTACACTGAAGCTTTCTTT.